This T cell receptor beta chain derives from a study of T cells in Graves' hyperthyroidism and ophthalmopathy. Study details: Specimen type is peripheral blood, collected at initial diagnosis prior to any treatment.

It was considered stable Graves' hyperthyroidism when ophthalmopathy did not progress within 18 months. Recently diagnosed hyperthyroidism of less than 2 months' duration affected patients aged 18 to 65. Study-wide points: The authors' 13 V-J model separated ophthalmopathy from stable hyperthyroidism.

Using RNA transcripts as the source, TCR beta CDR3 regions were amplified. First-round RT-PCR with HTBI primers amplified the TCR CDR3 region. Each CDR3 protein is one row after TCRdb ran MiXCR on the multiplex PCR reads. The profile covers about 700,000 distinct CDR3 sequences, with around 13% appearing a single time and 10% taken by the ten largest. This clonotype has only a few counts. What it binds is not known. Trimming removed 0 bases at V and 4 bases at J, with 21 bases between. Germline CDR1 MGHRA, CDR2 YSYEKL. This CDR3 comprises 18 residues. Sequencing used blood. This TCR was recovered from a woman between 18 and 29 years old with Graves' hyperthyroidism. The chain is built from TRBV4-1 and TRBJ1-2, with D possibly TRBD1 on 6 matching bases. The CDR3 DNA follows: TGCGCCAGCAGCCAAGATTGGAGAAGGACAGCGGCCCTCTATGGCTACACCTTC. Protein: CASSQDWRRTAALYGYTF.